This T cell receptor (beta chain) was captured by sequencing in a study of cytomegalovirus exposure and HLA in healthy donors. Study-wide findings and caveats: For most TCR beta V segments, an earlier analysis put the productive rate at about 87% or about 30% of the time.

In the PCR, 60 Vbeta and 13 Jbeta primers were used. Assay used: immunoSEQ multiplex PCR; TCRdb lists only in-frame clones, some missing. Of around 95,000 clones in the sample, about 74% were seen once. This clone was recorded only once. Its antigen is not identified. The TCR originated in a male donor in good health and CMV-seronegative. Material for sequencing was PBMCs.

CDR3 loop: CASSLNNRITDTQYF. DNA for the CDR3: TGTGCCAGCAGCTTAAACAACAGAATCACAGATACGCAGTATTTT. The chain joins TRBV7-3 to TRBJ2-3; unclear D gene. Germline V gene data show CDR1 as SGHTA and CDR2 as FQGTGA. V lost 1 base and J lost 2, with 10 bases in between. The CDR3 loop spans 15 amino acids.